What follows are 27 T cell receptor beta chains derived from one specimen sequenced in a study of CD8+CD57+ T cells in acquired aplastic anemia. Researchers used genomic DNA as the template to profile TCR beta VDJ and CDR3. TCRdb re-analysed the reads in MiXCR, keeping a single row per CDR3 protein. Of about 160,000 distinct CDR3 sequences in the sample, approximately 51% were seen once. Flow cytometry had shown expanded CD8+CD57+ cells in the patients chosen for sequencing. The specimen sequenced was sorted CD4+, CD8+, or CD8+CD57+ T cells (not recorded which) from PBMCs. The receptor source for this set is a human donor with aplastic anemia.

This clonotype has a count of ten or more. CDR3 coding DNA: TGTGCCAGCAGCCCCGGGACCGATTTCTCTGGGGCCAACGTCCTGACTTTC. Amino acid sequence: CASSPGTDFSGANVLTF. The J gene is TRBJ2-6, the V gene TRBV7-3; either TRBD1 or TRBD2 may fit D (5 bases each). CDR1 and CDR2 (germline): SGHTA, FQGTGA. V shed 5 bases and J shed 0 bases, with 14 bases lying between them. The CDR3 spans 17 residues. Together with reference TRBV7-3 and TRBJ2-6, the CDR3 gives the full variable domain: GAGVSQTPSNKVTEKGKYVELRCDPISGHTALYWYRQSLGQGPEFLIYFQGTGAADDSGLPNDRFFAVRPEGSVSTLKIQRTERGDSAVYLCASSPGTDFSGANVLTFGAGSRLTVL.

This clonotype has a count of ten or more. V is TRBV11-2 and J is TRBJ2-3; TRBD2 aligns across 9 bases. This CDR3 has 17 residues. V shed 1 base and J 4 bases; nucleotides not matched to a gene: 9. Germline-derived CDR1 and CDR2 are SGHAT and FQNNGV. The CDR3 sequence is CASSLVSGGGAADTQYF. The CDR3 DNA is TGTGCCAGCAGCTTAGTTTCGGGCGGGGGGGCCGCAGATACGCAGTATTTT.

There are many counts of this clonotype. This chain joins TRBV24-1 and TRBJ2-6; D unresolved. The CDR3 runs 15 residues. Trimming shortened V by 6 bases and J by 0 bases, and 8 bases separated the two germline ends. From germline, CDR1 is KGHDR and CDR2 SFDVKD. The DNA of the CDR3 is TGTGCCACCAGTCCCTCTCCCTCTGGGGCCAACGTCCTGACTTTC. It is translated as CATSPSPSGANVLTF.

The rearrangement links TRBV29-1 to TRBJ1-5; TRBD1 agrees at 8 bases. This CDR3 comprises 13 residues. The germline CDR1 and CDR2 sequences are SQVTM and ANQGSEA. The J segment lost 10 bases and the V segment lost 4 bases, leaving 9 bases of the junction unmatched. CDR3 in DNA: TGCAGCGTTGTGTACACAGGGGGAGGACCCCAGCATTTT. Amino acid sequence: CSVVYTGGGPQHF.

V is TRBV7-2 and J is TRBJ1-2; TRBD1 agrees at 10 bases. J lost 5 bases, V lost 4 bases, and 7 bases had no gene match. Germline CDR1 and CDR2: SGHTA and FQGNSA. This CDR3 is built from 15 residues. CDR3 sequence: CASSSGTGVNYGYTF. The CDR3 nucleotides read TGTGCCAGCAGCTCCGGGACAGGGGTGAATTATGGCTACACCTTC.

As to this clonotype: A clone one base away is much larger, so this may be a read error. The chain couples TRBV5-1 to TRBJ2-1; 11 nucleotides align to TRBD2. The CDR3 is 15 residues long. The germline gives CDR1 SGHRS, CDR2 YFSETQ. With V trimmed by 4 bases and J by 14 bases, 14 bases remained unmatched. CDR3 bases: TGCGCCAGCAGCCCGGCGGCCGTAGCGGGAGGGGAGGAGTTCTTC. Translating it yields CASSPAAVAGGEEFF.

This clonotype was found many times. This chain joins TRBV6-2 or TRBV6-3 and TRBJ1-5; 10 bases line up with TRBD1. There are 15 residues in the CDR3. Germline trimming cut 5 bases from V and 5 bases from J; bases unmatched to any gene: 6. Germline CDR1 is MNHEY and CDR2 is SVGEGT. This chain's CDR3 is CASSPRQGADQPQHF. For the CDR3, the DNA is TGTGCCAGCAGTCCGAGACAGGGGGCCGATCAGCCCCAGCATTTT.

CDR3 sequence reads: CSVATGVDEQYF. Written as DNA, the CDR3 is TGCAGCGTTGCGACAGGCGTGGACGAGCAGTACTTC. V and J are TRBV29-1 and TRBJ2-7; D may be TRBD1 (6 bases). V was trimmed by 4 bases and J by 5 bases, leaving 12 bases between them. The CDR3 is made up of 12 amino acids. CDR1 and CDR2 from the germline V gene are SQVTM and ANQGSEA.

The J gene is TRBJ2-7, the V gene TRBV4-1; 9 bases align to TRBD1. Trimming at V came to 3 bases and at J to 6 bases, leaving 3 bases not matched to a gene. This CDR3 has 13 amino acids. Germline V gives CDR1 MGHRA, CDR2 YSYEKL. DNA for the CDR3: TGCGCCAGCAGCCAGGGACAGGGAGTCGAGCAGTACTTC. Translated, it gives CASSQGQGVEQYF.

The genes are TRBV20-1 and TRBJ1-2; D gene ambiguous. V lost 2 bases and J lost 3, with 10 bases in between. From germline, CDR1 is DFQATT and CDR2 SNEGSKA (reference sequence). There are 13 residues in the CDR3. As DNA, the CDR3 is TGCAGTGCTAGAATGGCGGGAGACTATGGCTACACCTTC. Its protein product is CSARMAGDYGYTF.

V and J are TRBV29-1 and TRBJ2-3; D is uncertain. The CDR3 is made up of 13 amino acids. Per germline, CDR1 SQVTM and CDR2 ANQGSEA. Between the trimmed V and J ends, which lost 4 bases and 2 bases, there was a span of 10 bases. The CDR3 DNA reads as TGCAGCGTTGCCGACACCCTCACAGATACGCAGTATTTT. Its translation is CSVADTLTDTQYF.

This clonotype was counted between two and nine times. The chain joins TRBV3-1 to TRBJ1-1; D is ambiguous. Trimming took 1 base from V and 8 from J, leaving 8 bases between them. The CDR3 is 12 amino acids. Germline assignment: CDR1 LGHDT and CDR2 YNNKEL (reference sequence). This CDR3 reads CASSQVSREAFF. DNA of the CDR3: TGTGCCAGCAGCCAAGTTTCGAGAGAAGCTTTCTTT.

This clonotype showed up many times. The V and J genes are TRBV7-2 and TRBJ1-2; unclear D gene. The germline V and J ends were trimmed by 5 bases and 5 bases, with 6 bases remaining between them. Germline-derived CDR1 and CDR2 are SGHTA and FQGNSA. The CDR3 length is 11 residues. The CDR3: CASSRSYGYTF. The CDR3 DNA sequence: TGTGCCAGCAGCCGCTCTTATGGCTACACCTTC.

CDR3 amino acids: CASGGAWNIQYF. The DNA of the CDR3 is TGTGCCAGCGGGGGGGCATGGAACATTCAGTACTTC. V and J are TRBV7-9 and TRBJ2-4; weak D call: TRBD2 (7 bases). Germline V lookup: CDR1 SEHNR, CDR2 FQNEAQ (reference sequence). Trimming pared 8 bases from V and 7 bases from J, leaving 12 bases between. The CDR3 totals 12 residues.

This rearrangement joins TRBV25-1 to TRBJ1-3; D is ambiguous. The CDR3 is made up of 13 amino acids. The V end was cut by 8 bases, the J end by 4 bases, with 12 bases between. Germline V gene sequence: CDR1 MGHDK, CDR2 SYGVNS. Here the CDR3 reads CASSPVSGNTIYF. The CDR3 nucleotides read TGTGCCAGCTCACCAGTGTCCGGAAACACCATATATTTT.

This clonotype was detected ten times or more. This rearrangement joins TRBV20-1 to TRBJ1-1; no firm D call. Germline V CDR1 and CDR2: DFQATT, SNEGSKA (reference sequence). The V end was cut by 6 bases, the J end by 7 bases, with 18 bases between. The CDR3 spans 13 residues. CDR3 nucleotide sequence: TGCAGTGCACCTCCAGGAGGAGGGCGTGAAGCTTTCTTT. Its protein product is CSAPPGGGREAFF.

This clonotype occurred many times. This chain links TRBV4-2 with TRBJ2-3; TRBD1 aligns across 7 bases. The V segment lost 2 bases and the J segment 6 bases; nucleotides outside the gene matches: 5. The V gene's germline CDR1 is LGHNA and CDR2 YNFKEQ. The CDR3 is made up of 14 amino acids. The CDR3 reads CASSQQWDSDTQYF. The CDR3 DNA sequence: TGTGCCAGCAGCCAACAATGGGACAGCGATACGCAGTATTTT.

This clonotype was picked up a small number of times. Given a much more abundant clone one base away, this may be a read error. The chain carries TRBV6-5 and TRBJ2-7, with 8 nucleotides matching TRBD2. Per the germline V gene, CDR1 is MNHEY and CDR2 is SVGAGI. The CDR3 length is 14 residues. CDR3 sequence reads: CDSSYSGGYYEQYF. The CDR3 coding sequence is TGTGACAGCAGTTACAGCGGGGGCTACTACGAGCAGTACTTC.

This clonotype was counted ten times or more. The chain recombines TRBV4-2 with TRBJ2-7; 9 bases match TRBD2. Germline lookup yields CDR1 LGHNA and CDR2 YNFKEQ. The ends lost 0 bases at V and 0 bases at J; junction bases unmatched: 3. The CDR3 loop spans 16 amino acids. The CDR3, as DNA: TGTGCCAGCAGCCAAGATAGCGGGGGCACCTCCTACGAGCAGTACTTC. Protein: CASSQDSGGTSYEQYF.

This clonotype was observed at least ten times. One junction end disagrees with the germline gene, perhaps due to a read error. This sequence joins TRBV10-3 and TRBJ1-3; D possibly corresponds to TRBD1 (6 bases). The CDR3 has 15 residues. Germline loops: CDR1 ENHRY, CDR2 SYGVKD. The DNA of the CDR3 is TGTGCCAGCAGTGTCAAGGGGGAATCCGGAAACACCATATATTTT. It is translated as CASSVKGESGNTIYF.

This clonotype has at least ten counts. The chain combines TRBV7-3 with TRBJ1-4; D gene uncertain. The CDR3 length is 14 residues. Trimming took 5 bases from V and 0 from J, leaving 7 bases between them. Germline CDR1 SGHTA, CDR2 FQGTGA. The CDR3 coding sequence is TGTGCCAGCAGCCACTGTTCAACTAATGAAAAACTGTTTTTT. It specifies CASSHCSTNEKLFF. The entire variable domain, with the rest obtained from reference TRBV7-3 and TRBJ1-4, is as follows: GAGVSQTPSNKVTEKGKYVELRCDPISGHTALYWYRQSLGQGPEFLIYFQGTGAADDSGLPNDRFFAVRPEGSVSTLKIQRTERGDSAVYLCASSHCSTNEKLFFGSGTQLSVL.

Many counts were recorded for this clonotype. The chain uses TRBV6-5 and TRBJ2-7, with D perhaps matching TRBD2 (5 bases). From germline, CDR1 is MNHEY and CDR2 SVGAGI. This CDR3 has 12 amino acids. V dropped 4 bases and J dropped 6 bases, with 10 bases sitting between them. CDR3 nucleotides: TGTGCCAGCAGTTCCCTAGGGAGCGAGCAGTACTTC. It translates to CASSSLGSEQYF.

V usage is TRBV5-6 and J usage is TRBJ2-5; D remains ambiguous. The germline gives CDR1 SGHDT, CDR2 YYEEEE. This CDR3 has 14 residues. V lost 2 bases and J lost 9, with 17 bases in between. The CDR3 loop reads CASSLVGSNQPQYF. The CDR3 DNA sequence: TGTGCCAGCAGCTTAGTAGGTAGCAATCAGCCCCAGTACTTC.

V is TRBV2 and J is TRBJ2-7; the D gene is possibly TRBD2 (5 bases). CDR1 is SNHLY, CDR2 FYNNEI, per germline. This CDR3 comprises 12 residues. With 8 bases removed from V and 7 bases from J, the gap between germline ends came to 15 bases. The CDR3 sequence is CASGRTGVEQYV. CDR3 bases: TGTGCCAGCGGCCGGACCGGGGTTGAGCAGTACGTC.

This clonotype was detected ten times or more. The chain is built from TRBV7-6 and TRBJ2-3; D is possibly TRBD1 or TRBD2 (6 bases each). The CDR3 extends over 14 amino acids. The V and J ends lost 1 base and 9 bases respectively, with 14 bases between them. In germline, CDR1 is SGHVS, CDR2 FNYEAQ. CDR3 DNA sequence: TGTGCCAGCAGCTTAGGGGCGGGGCAGGGGACGCAGTATTTT. It codes for CASSLGAGQGTQYF.

The chain uses TRBV25-1 and TRBJ2-3, with unresolved D. Per the germline V gene, CDR1 is MGHDK and CDR2 is SYGVNS. The CDR3 loop spans 14 amino acids. Trimming stripped 3 bases from V and 4 bases from J, with 11 bases between. CDR3 sequence reads: CASSDPSVADTQYF. For the CDR3, the DNA is TGTGCCAGCAGTGACCCCTCGGTTGCAGATACGCAGTATTTT.

The chain uses TRBV19 and TRBJ1-5; 7 bases match TRBD1. After removal of 5 bases from V and 7 bases from J, the junction contained 5 bases not matched to a gene. The CDR3 contains 13 residues. Germline lookup yields CDR1 LNHDA and CDR2 SQIVND (reference sequence). CDR3 DNA: TGTGCCAGTAGTTTTGACAGGGTACAGCCCCAGCATTTT. Residues: CASSFDRVQPQHF.